The next 27 T cell receptor beta chains were all read from a single sample in a study of blood T cells in healthy people across ages. The second PCR ran about 6 to 12 cycles with a sample-barcoded 5' primer and J-beta primers. TCRdb re-analysed the 5' RACE reads in MiXCR, keeping a single row per CDR3 protein. The table shows about 800,000 distinct CDR3 sequences, with 58% occurring only once. Sequenced input: blood. All receptors come from a man in his thirties or forties in good health.

The V gene is TRBV20-1, the J gene TRBJ2-7; D may be TRBD1 (6 bases). The J call is doubtful: the DNA matches TRBJ2-4 better. Germline CDR1 and CDR2: DFQATT and SNEGSKA (reference sequence). The CDR3 spans 13 residues. The CDR3 region is CSATQGSKNIQYF. The CDR3 DNA sequence: TGCAGTGCTACCCAGGGGAGCAAAAACATTCAGTACTTC.

The chain carries TRBV4-3 and TRBJ2-7; D might be TRBD2 (6 bases). Germline V CDR1 and CDR2: LGHNA, YSLEER. V shed 4 bases and J shed 4 bases, with 17 bases lying between them. This CDR3 comprises 15 residues. In DNA form, the CDR3 reads TGCGCCAGCAGCCGCGGGGACGTACGGTCGTACGAGCAGTACTTC. Translating gives CASSRGDVRSYEQYF.

In its sample, this clonotype was seen many times. This chain links TRBV6-6 with TRBJ1-5; TRBD1 aligns across 9 bases. There are 16 residues in the CDR3. J was trimmed by 3 bases and V by 5 bases; bases with no gene match: 8. CDR1 and CDR2 (germline): MNHNY, SVGAGI (reference sequence). This chain's CDR3 is CASSPNTGGFNQPQHF. Here the CDR3 DNA reads TGTGCCAGCAGTCCGAATACAGGGGGCTTCAATCAGCCCCAGCATTTT.

V usage is TRBV2 and J usage is TRBJ1-2; D possibly corresponds to TRBD1 (5 bases). The V end lost 5 bases, the J end lost 8 bases, and 18 bases lay between the germline ends. This CDR3 is built from 14 residues. Germline V gene lookup returns CDR1 SNHLY and CDR2 FYNNEI. CDR3 nucleotide sequence: TGTGCCAGCAGTCCCGAGTCGGGACGGCAAGGCTACACCTTC. Protein: CASSPESGRQGYTF.

This clonotype was seen a handful of times. The chain has TRBV28 and TRBJ2-7, with D possibly matching TRBD1 (6 bases). Germline V gene lookup returns CDR1 MDHEN and CDR2 SYDVKM. CDR3 length: 12 residues. V lost 5 bases and J lost 6, with 11 bases in between. This CDR3 reads CASSHGQFEQYF. CDR3 DNA: TGTGCCAGCAGTCACGGACAGTTCGAGCAGTACTTC.

This clonotype was detected ten times or more. This chain links TRBV4-3 with TRBJ2-5; 10 positions match TRBD2. Trimming at V came to 1 base and at J to 5 bases, leaving 7 bases not matched to a gene. The CDR3 runs to 16 residues. Per germline, CDR1 LGHNA and CDR2 YSLEER. CDR3 sequence reads: CASSQGLAGSMETQYF. DNA for the CDR3: TGCGCCAGCAGCCAAGGACTAGCGGGTTCCATGGAGACCCAGTACTTC.

In this sample, this clonotype turned up a few times. A much larger clone lies a single base off, so this may be a read error. The CDR3 DNA sequence: TGCAGTGCTAGAGGAAGCCCTCAAGGCGGGAGGGCTTACAATGAGCAGTACTTC. The encoded protein is CSARGSPQGGRAYNEQYF. The chain links TRBV20-1 to TRBJ2-7, with TRBD2 identical over 9 bases. V lost 1 base to trimming and J lost 7 bases; unmatched junction nucleotides: 20. This CDR3 is 18 amino acids long. The germline V gene encodes CDR1 DFQATT and CDR2 SNEGSKA (reference sequence).

V usage is TRBV18 and J usage is TRBJ2-5, with unresolved D. V was clipped by 2 bases and J by 2 bases, with 6 bases between them. The CDR3 extends over 13 amino acids. Germline V lookup: CDR1 KGHSH, CDR2 LQKENI. CDR3 residues: CASSPAEQETQYF. The CDR3 nucleotides are TGTGCCAGCTCACCAGCGGAACAAGAGACCCAGTACTTC. Looking up the rest from reference TRBV18 and TRBJ2-5 gives the full variable domain: NAGVMQNPRHLVRRRGQEARLRCSPMKGHSHVYWYRQLPEEGLKFMVYLQKENIIDESGMPKERFSAEFPKEGPSILRIQQVVRGDSAAYFCASSPAEQETQYFGPGTRLLVL.

This clonotype was counted between two and nine times. The V gene is TRBV27, the J gene TRBJ2-5; D is unresolved. V lost 7 bases, J lost 6 bases, and 9 bases lay in between. Germline CDR1 and CDR2: MNHEY and SMNVEV (reference sequence). This CDR3 comprises 11 residues. CDR3 nucleotides: TGTGCCAGCACCGCCGGGCAGACCCAGTACTTC. Its translation: CASTAGQTQYF.

This clonotype was detected a few times. The V gene is TRBV7-2, the J gene TRBJ2-5; no reliable D call. V was clipped by 5 bases and J by 5 bases, with 9 bases between them. The CDR3 is made up of 12 amino acids. Germline loops: CDR1 SGHTA, CDR2 FQGNSA. The CDR3 sequence: CASSTGWETQYF. In nucleotides, the CDR3 is TGTGCCAGCAGCACCGGTTGGGAGACCCAGTACTTC.

This clonotype was recorded a few times. The chain links TRBV12-3 or TRBV12-4 to TRBJ2-5; D gene ambiguous. V was pared by 2 bases and J by 13 bases, with 17 bases between. There are 13 residues in the CDR3. CDR3 loop: CASSLPLIKTPYF. CDR3 nucleotide sequence: TGTGCCAGCAGTTTACCCCTGATCAAGACACCGTACTTC.

DNA of the CDR3: TGCAGCGTTGAAGGCCAGGGAAAGAGATACAATGAGCAGTTCTTC. Translated, it gives CSVEGQGKRYNEQFF. The V and J genes are TRBV29-1 and TRBJ2-1, with D perhaps matching TRBD1 (5 bases). Germline lookup yields CDR1 SQVTM and CDR2 ANQGSEA. Trimming left V 1 base short and J 4 bases short, with 14 bases between. CDR3 length equals 15 residues.

This clonotype came up a few times. V and J are TRBV7-2 and TRBJ2-4; 8 bases fit TRBD1. Germline assignment: CDR1 SGHTA and CDR2 FQGNSA. CDR3 size: 15 residues. V gave up 7 bases and J gave up 9 bases; unmatched junction bases: 14. The CDR3: CASTARQDRVGIQYF. CDR3 sequence (DNA): TGTGCCAGCACCGCTAGACAGGACAGGGTCGGCATTCAGTACTTC.

The chain uses TRBV5-4 and TRBJ2-4; D is perhaps TRBD1 (6 bases). The J call may not be correct, given that the DNA end is closer to TRBJ2-7. This CDR3 region has 16 residues. The V gene's germline CDR1 is SGHNT and CDR2 YYREEE (reference sequence). This chain's CDR3 is CASSPFFGQTSYEQYF. The DNA of the CDR3 is TGTGCCAGCAGCCCCTTTTTTGGACAGACCAGTTACGAGCAGTACTTC.

The chain combines TRBV7-8 with TRBJ2-1; 11 bases align to TRBD2. Germline loops: CDR1 SGHVS, CDR2 FQNEAQ. The CDR3 is 19 residues long. V dropped 1 base and J dropped 7; count of bases not matched to a gene: 15. CDR3 residues: CASSLGLAGGRIEGNEQFF. Here the CDR3 DNA reads TGTGCCAGCAGCTTAGGGTTAGCGGGGGGGCGGATAGAGGGTAATGAGCAGTTCTTC.

The gene calls are TRBV20-1 and TRBJ2-7; tentatively, D is TRBD1 (5 bases). The CDR3 runs to 16 residues. Per germline, CDR1 DFQATT and CDR2 SNEGSKA (reference sequence). Deletions cut 2 bases from V and 2 bases from J, with 19 bases between. CDR3 protein: CSARSLGAEITYEQYF. DNA of the CDR3: TGCAGTGCTAGATCCCTAGGGGCAGAAATTACCTACGAGCAGTACTTC.

V usage is TRBV5-1 and J usage is TRBJ2-7; weak D call: TRBD1 (6 bases). Germline CDR1 SGHRS, CDR2 YFSETQ. Trimming shortened V by 2 bases and J by 0 bases, and 12 bases separated the two germline ends. CDR3 length equals 15 residues. CDR3 sequence: CASSFLTGSSYEQYF. CDR3 DNA: TGCGCCAGCAGCTTCCTTACAGGGAGCTCCTACGAGCAGTACTTC.

This clonotype was seen a single time. This rearrangement joins TRBV20-1 to TRBJ2-7; 7 nucleotides line up with TRBD1. Germline CDR1 reads DFQATT; CDR2 reads SNEGSKA (reference sequence). With V trimmed by 3 bases and J by 0 bases, 8 bases remained unmatched. This CDR3 region has 15 residues. CDR3 bases: TGCAGTGCTAGTGATGACAGGGCAAGCTCCTACGAGCAGTACTTC. Translation gives CSASDDRASSYEQYF.

This clonotype was counted a few times. The V gene is TRBV29-1, the J gene TRBJ1-1; D may be TRBD1 (5 bases). CDR1 and CDR2 from the germline V gene are SQVTM and ANQGSEA. Deletions cut 6 bases from V and 3 bases from J, with 5 bases between. The CDR3 is 10 amino acids. The CDR3 protein is CSVTDTEAFF. The CDR3 DNA reads as TGCAGCGTGACAGACACTGAAGCTTTCTTT.

The chain is built from TRBV28 and TRBJ1-1, with TRBD1 as a possible D gene (5 bases). This CDR3 spans 13 amino acids. CDR1 and CDR2 from the germline V gene are MDHEN and SYDVKM. V lost 7 bases and J 0 bases, leaving 9 bases between the germline ends. The CDR3 sequence: CASKRGVNTEAFF. DNA for the CDR3: TGTGCCAGCAAGCGGGGGGTGAACACTGAAGCTTTCTTT.

At least ten counts were recorded for this clonotype. V gene TRBV7-2 combines with J gene TRBJ2-5, with TRBD2 matching over 7 bases. With V trimmed by 2 bases and J by 2 bases, 2 bases remained unmatched. The length of the CDR3 is 14 residues. CDR1 and CDR2 (germline): SGHTA, FQGNSA. The CDR3 protein is CASSLQRGQETQYF. The CDR3 DNA sequence: TGTGCCAGCAGCTTACAGCGGGGTCAAGAGACCCAGTACTTC.

This clonotype has more than one count but fewer than ten. DNA for the CDR3: TGTGCCAGCAGTTTATCTTTCGGGCTGAATGAGCAGTTCTTC. Translated: CASSLSFGLNEQFF. This sequence joins TRBV28 and TRBJ2-1; D not resolved. The CDR3 is 14 amino acids. Looked up from germline, CDR1 is MDHEN and CDR2 is SYDVKM. Trimming pared 1 base from V and 7 bases from J, leaving 11 bases between. Looking up the rest from reference TRBV28 and TRBJ2-1 gives the full variable domain: DVKVTQSSRYLVKRTGEKVFLECVQDMDHENMFWYRQDPGLGLRLIYFSYDVKMKEKGDIPEGYSVSREKKERFSLILESASTNQTSMYLCASSLSFGLNEQFFGPGTRLTVL.

The chain joins TRBV6-2 or TRBV6-3 to TRBJ2-3; tentatively, D is TRBD1 or TRBD2 (5 bases each). Trimming left V 7 bases short and J 3 bases short, with 20 bases between. Germline lookup yields CDR1 MNHEY and CDR2 SVGEGT. The length of the CDR3 is 16 residues. Here the CDR3 reads CASTKRPGRMTDTQYF. The CDR3 nucleotides are TGTGCCAGCACCAAGCGCCCGGGACGGATGACAGATACGCAGTATTTT.

V gene TRBV7-2 combines with J gene TRBJ2-5, with 8 nucleotides matching TRBD2. Germline V lookup: CDR1 SGHTA, CDR2 FQGNSA. V lost 6 bases and J lost 5; bases outside the gene matches: 11. The CDR3 is made up of 15 amino acids. The CDR3 nucleotides read TGTGCCAGCAGACCGATTAGGGGCGGGAGGGAGACCCAGTACTTC. This translates into CASRPIRGGRETQYF.

This clonotype was seen more than once but under ten times. The chain recombines TRBV20-1 with TRBJ2-7; D tentatively fits TRBD1 or TRBD2 (5 bases each). Looked up from germline, CDR1 is DFQATT and CDR2 is SNEGSKA (reference sequence). This CDR3 is 13 amino acids long. Trimming stripped 4 bases from V and 3 bases from J, with 13 bases between. CDR3: CSATGTEGYEQYF. The DNA for the CDR3 is TGCAGTGCTACCGGGACGGAAGGCTACGAGCAGTACTTC.

The J gene is TRBJ1-2, the V gene TRBV29-1, with no clear D. Germline CDR1 and CDR2: SQVTM and ANQGSEA. The CDR3 runs 12 residues. V gave up 7 bases and J gave up 7 bases, with 16 bases separating them. The CDR3 region has the DNA TGCAGCGCCCACGAGGCCAAAGGTGGCTACACCTTC. Encoded protein: CSAHEAKGGYTF. Complete variable domain (other parts from reference TRBV29-1 and TRBJ1-2): SAVISQKPSRDICQRGTSLTIQCQVDSQVTMMFWYRQQPGQSLTLIATANQGSEATYESGFVIDKFPISRPNLTFSTLTVSNMSPEDSSIYLCSAHEAKGGYTFGSGTRLTVV.

The CDR3 DNA is TGTGCCAGCAGTCCGGCGGGTGGCGGGATGAACACTGAAGCTTTCTTT. Its translation: CASSPAGGGMNTEAFF. This rearrangement joins TRBV28 to TRBJ1-1; D is unresolved. The CDR3 contains 16 residues. Trimming took off 5 bases at V and 0 bases at J, with 16 bases between the two ends. Germline V gene sequence: CDR1 MDHEN, CDR2 SYDVKM.